The T cell receptor beta chain described here comes from a study of blood T cell repertoires in COVID-19. Whole-study context: The United States, Italy and Spain supplied acute and convalescent COVID-19 samples.

Method: immunoSEQ multiplex PCR; TCRdb's copy keeps in-frame clones and lacks some. The table has about 130,000 clones, approximately 78% seen once. V lost 5 bases and J 0 bases, leaving 8 bases between the germline ends. Germline CDR1 MGHDK, CDR2 SYGVNS. This CDR3 is built from 14 residues. The receptor's source is a man aged 60 to 69 who had recovered from COVID-19. The chain has TRBV25-1 and TRBJ1-3, with a weak D call TRBD1 (5 bases). Material: peripheral blood. Here the CDR3 reads CASSPGHSGNTIYF. The CDR3 DNA reads as TGTGCCAGCAGTCCCGGACACTCTGGAAACACCATATATTTT.